One and the same sample provided the 28 T cell receptor beta chains below, sequenced in a study of monozygotic twins with inflammatory bowel disease. TCRdb derives one entry per CDR3 protein from the 5' RACE reads, leaving out DNA. In all, the sample yields about 380,000 distinct CDR3 sequences. The specimen was blood. The source of these receptors is a human donor with ulcerative colitis or Crohn's disease, or a healthy co-twin of an affected twin (not recorded which).

V gene TRBV4-3 combines with J gene TRBJ2-7; the TCRdb D gene call, TRBD1, has no DNA to confirm it. Germline assignment: CDR1 LGHNA and CDR2 YSLEER. This CDR3 spans 16 amino acids. The CDR3 sequence is CASSRERDSPSYEQYF.

The V gene is TRBV20-1, the J gene TRBJ2-1; TCRdb lists TRBD2, though no DNA is available to test this call. Germline assignment: CDR1 DFQATT and CDR2 SNEGSKA (reference sequence). CDR3 length equals 16 residues. Here the CDR3 reads CSATPQRGDSYNEQFF.

This chain connects TRBV7-2 to TRBJ2-5; TCRdb calls TRBD1, which cannot be checked without DNA. CDR1 is SGHTA, CDR2 FQGNSA, per germline. This CDR3 comprises 16 residues. CDR3 amino acids: CASSFPGQGVRETQYF.

The chain employs TRBV20-1 and TRBJ1-1; absent DNA, TCRdb's TRBD1 call cannot be checked. Germline values: CDR1 DFQATT, CDR2 SNEGSKA (reference sequence). This CDR3 comprises 11 residues. CDR3: CRSSRGPEAFF.

This chain connects TRBV6-9 to TRBJ2-3; TCRdb's D call, TRBD1, is unchecked because there is no DNA. The CDR3 length is 17 residues. CDR1 and CDR2 (germline): MNHGY, SVAAGI. CDR3 sequence: CASSYPRTGPSTDTQYF.

J is TRBJ1-1 and V is TRBV7-3. Germline loops: CDR1 SGHTA, CDR2 FQGTGA. This CDR3 comprises 15 residues. This CDR3 reads CASSLRGGDGAEAFF.

V is TRBV7-3 and J is TRBJ2-7; absent DNA, TCRdb's TRBD1 call cannot be checked. The CDR3 extends over 14 amino acids. CDR1 is SGHTA, CDR2 FQGTGA, per germline. The CDR3: CAISSTSGGAEQYF.

The chain employs TRBV5-5 and TRBJ2-1; no DNA is available, so the TRBD1 call from TCRdb remains unchecked. The CDR3 loop spans 13 amino acids. CDR1 and CDR2 from the germline V gene are SGHKS and YYEKEE (reference sequence). This CDR3 reads CASSPLRDNEQFF.

The chain uses TRBV11-2 and TRBJ2-7. CDR1 and CDR2 (germline): SGHAT, FQNNGV. The CDR3 runs to 11 residues. CDR3 loop: CASSLFYEQYF.

This chain links TRBV12-3 or TRBV12-4 with TRBJ1-1; TCRdb picks TRBD1, but there is no DNA to check that call. This CDR3 contains 13 residues. The CDR3 sequence is CASSLYQGTEAFF.

The CDR3 protein is CSARNQKLDNEQFF. V is TRBV20-1 and J is TRBJ2-1. This CDR3 spans 14 amino acids. Germline V gene data show CDR1 as DFQATT and CDR2 as SNEGSKA (reference sequence).

CDR3: CASTPGQGLVEQFF. The V call is TRBV12-3 or TRBV12-4, the J call TRBJ2-1; with no DNA, the TCRdb D assignment of TRBD1 cannot be verified. The CDR3 is 14 residues long.

The gene calls are TRBV5-1 and TRBJ2-3; TCRdb's D call, TRBD1, is unchecked because there is no DNA. Germline-derived CDR1 and CDR2 are SGHRS and YFSETQ. This CDR3 comprises 15 residues. CDR3 sequence reads: CATSPGILGTDTQYF. Full variable domain (remainder filled in from reference TRBV5-1 and TRBJ2-3): KAGVTQTPRYLIKTRGQQVTLSCSPISGHRSVSWYQQTPGQGLQFLFEYFSETQRNKGNFPGRFSGRQFSNSRSEMNVSTLELGDSALYLCATSPGILGTDTQYFGPGTRLTVL.

The chain uses TRBV6-2 or TRBV6-3 and TRBJ2-1; TCRdb lists TRBD1, though no DNA is available to test this call. Germline CDR1 is MNHEY and CDR2 is SVGEGT. The CDR3 has 16 residues. CDR3 amino acids: CASNRGAGSSYNEQFF.

The V call is TRBV5-1, the J call TRBJ2-5; TCRdb lists TRBD2, though no DNA is available to test this call. The CDR3 is made up of 14 amino acids. CDR1 SGHRS and CDR2 YFSETQ come from the germline V gene. This CDR3 is CASSLEGSGETQYF.

CDR3 amino acids: CASSGTGGREQYF. This chain connects TRBV10-2 to TRBJ2-7; TCRdb proposes TRBD1, but this gene call is untestable without DNA. Germline assignment: CDR1 WSHSY and CDR2 SAAADI. This CDR3 has 13 amino acids.

The chain combines TRBV6-5 with TRBJ2-1; the D call of TRBD1 rests on TCRdb alone, since no DNA is present to check it. This CDR3 has 13 amino acids. Looked up from germline, CDR1 is MNHEY and CDR2 is SVGAGI. CDR3 protein: CASSPQEYNEQFF.

The rearrangement links TRBV5-1 to TRBJ2-6. The CDR3 totals 14 residues. CDR1 SGHRS and CDR2 YFSETQ come from the germline V gene. CDR3 region: CASSQAAGANVLTF.

The chain is built from TRBV7-2 and TRBJ1-1; TCRdb's D call of TRBD1 is untestable without DNA. Looked up from germline, CDR1 is SGHTA and CDR2 is FQGNSA. The CDR3 extends over 15 amino acids. CDR3 loop: CASSLVEGIGTEAFF.

This rearrangement joins TRBV27 to TRBJ2-3; TCRdb calls TRBD2, which cannot be checked without DNA. The germline V gene has CDR1 MNHEY and CDR2 SMNVEV (reference sequence). CDR3 length: 16 amino acids. The CDR3 sequence is CASRDVAGGPPDTQYF.

The V gene is TRBV3-1, the J gene TRBJ2-7; the TCRdb call, TRBD1, lacks DNA for checking. The V gene's germline CDR1 is LGHDT and CDR2 YNNKEL (reference sequence). CDR3 length: 16 amino acids. CDR3 sequence: CASSQAGTGGFYEQYF.

The rearrangement joins TRBV6-4 to TRBJ2-3; the D call of TRBD2 rests on TCRdb alone, since no DNA is present to check it. From germline, CDR1 is MRHNA and CDR2 SNTAGT. CDR3 length: 15 amino acids. The CDR3 loop is CASSATSGGSDTQYF.

The rearrangement uses TRBV27 and TRBJ2-7. The CDR3 is 14 amino acids. CDR1 and CDR2 from the germline V gene are MNHEY and SMNVEV (reference sequence). CDR3 amino acids: CASSSNLKDYEQYF.

V gene TRBV20-1 combines with J gene TRBJ2-7. Germline CDR1 reads DFQATT; CDR2 reads SNEGSKA (reference sequence). The CDR3 spans 14 residues. CDR3 region: CSANVGDGPYEQYF.

The rearrangement uses TRBV4-2 and TRBJ1-5; the TCRdb call, TRBD1, lacks DNA for checking. This CDR3 spans 15 amino acids. CDR1 and CDR2 from the germline V gene are LGHNA and YNFKEQ. CDR3: CASSQVGGPDQPQHF.

CDR3 region: CASSQDVEANYGYTF. The V gene is TRBV4-1, the J gene TRBJ1-2. The length of the CDR3 is 15 residues. The germline V gene encodes CDR1 MGHRA and CDR2 YSYEKL.

This rearrangement joins TRBV7-3 to TRBJ2-2; TCRdb returns TRBD1, unconfirmable since there is no DNA. CDR3 length: 16 residues. Germline values: CDR1 SGHTA, CDR2 FQGTGA. CDR3 region: CASSLMGTVNTGELFF.

The chain links TRBV4-2 to TRBJ1-2. The CDR3 spans 15 residues. Germline lookup yields CDR1 LGHNA and CDR2 YNFKEQ. The CDR3 here is CASSQEVWEVYGYTF.